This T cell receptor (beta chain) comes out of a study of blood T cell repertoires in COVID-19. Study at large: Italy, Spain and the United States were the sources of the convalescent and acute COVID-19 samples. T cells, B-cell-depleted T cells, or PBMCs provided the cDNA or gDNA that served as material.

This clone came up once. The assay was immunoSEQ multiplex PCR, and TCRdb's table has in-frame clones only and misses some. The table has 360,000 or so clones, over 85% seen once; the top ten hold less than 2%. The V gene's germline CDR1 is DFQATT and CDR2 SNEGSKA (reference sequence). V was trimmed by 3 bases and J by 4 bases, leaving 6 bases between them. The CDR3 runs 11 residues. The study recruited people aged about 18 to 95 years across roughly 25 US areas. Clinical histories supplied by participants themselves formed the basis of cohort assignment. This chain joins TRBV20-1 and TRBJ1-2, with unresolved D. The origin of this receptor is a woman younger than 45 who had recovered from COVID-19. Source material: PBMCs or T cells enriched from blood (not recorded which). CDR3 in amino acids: CSASGFYGYTF. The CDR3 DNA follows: TGCAGTGCTAGCGGGTTCTATGGCTACACCTTC.